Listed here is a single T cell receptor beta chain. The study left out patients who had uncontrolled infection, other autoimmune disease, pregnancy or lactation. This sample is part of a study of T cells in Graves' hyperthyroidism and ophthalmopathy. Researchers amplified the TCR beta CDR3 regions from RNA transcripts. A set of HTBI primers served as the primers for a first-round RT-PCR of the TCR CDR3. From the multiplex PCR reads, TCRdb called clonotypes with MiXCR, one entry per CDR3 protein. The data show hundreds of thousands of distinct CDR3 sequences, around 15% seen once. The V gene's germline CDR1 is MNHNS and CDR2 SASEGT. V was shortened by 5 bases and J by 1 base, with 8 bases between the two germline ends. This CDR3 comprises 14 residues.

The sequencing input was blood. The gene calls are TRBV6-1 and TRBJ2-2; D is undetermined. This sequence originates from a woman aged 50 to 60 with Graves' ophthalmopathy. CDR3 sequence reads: CASSLNRNTGELFF. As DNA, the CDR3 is TGTGCCAGCAGTCTTAACAGGAACACCGGGGAGCTGTTTTTT.